The T cell receptor beta chain under discussion was sequenced for a study of T cell changes during pregnancy in multiple sclerosis. This table comes from immunoSEQ multiplex PCR, and its TCRdb copy is limited to in-frame clones, with some not included. The data contain around 99,000 clones, approximately 90% of them singletons. Sequencing was performed on peripheral blood, taken in the third trimester of pregnancy. The sequence came from a female donor in good health, enrolled as a control in a pregnancy study.

The CDR3 bases are TGTGCCACCAGCAGAGATCTGGCCGGCAGGGGGAGCAATCAGCCCCAGCATTTT. This gives the protein CATSRDLAGRGSNQPQHF. This sequence joins TRBV15 and TRBJ1-5, with TRBD1 matching 7 bases. After removal of 0 bases from V and 1 base from J, the junction contained 9 bases not matched to a gene. Germline lookup yields CDR1 LNHNV and CDR2 YYDKDF (reference sequence). The CDR3 has 18 residues. Full variable domain (rest looked up from reference TRBV15 and TRBJ1-5): DAMVIQNPRYQVTQFGKPVTLSCSQTLNHNVMYWYQQKSSQAPKLLFHYYDKDFNNEADTPDNFQSRRPNTSFCFLDIRSPGLGDTAMYLCATSRDLAGRGSNQPQHFGDGTRLSIL.